What follows are 19 T cell receptor beta chains derived from one specimen sequenced in a study of shared clonotypes between healthy human individuals (dated by TCRdb to 2019 to 2021). The library came from the immunoSEQ multiplex PCR assay. In TCRdb, the immuneACCESS table is reduced to in-frame sequences with V and J assigned. These tables do not hold every clone; where another copy was compared, an unresolved V gene accounts for under half, and the others remain unexplained. The table for this sample lists approximately 2.5 million clones; 93% of them were counted only once. The ten largest clonotypes hold about 0.34% of the sample. Sample: naive CD4+ T cells from PBMCs. Sample cell subset or site, as interpreted from the label and publication: CD45RA+ positively selected. The receptor source for this set is a man younger than 35 in good health. Some clones in this sample may be carry-over from other donors' samples.

CDR3 nucleotides: TGCAGCGTTGGGAAGGCAGGCGGCTACACCTTC. It specifies CSVGKAGGYTF. V is TRBV29-1 and J is TRBJ1-2; unclear D gene. Germline lookup yields CDR1 SQVTM and CDR2 ANQGSEA. The V end was cut by 4 bases, the J end by 8 bases, with 11 bases between. The length of the CDR3 is 11 residues.

The chain employs TRBV30 and TRBJ2-7; 7 bases are shared with TRBD2. CDR3 size: 15 residues. Trimming removed 1 base from V and 2 bases from J; junction bases left unmatched: 8. Germline CDR1 and CDR2: GTSNPN and SVGIG (reference sequence). This CDR3 is CAWSAQRRGTYEQYF. CDR3 bases: TGTGCCTGGAGTGCACAGAGGCGGGGGACCTACGAGCAGTACTTC.

V is TRBV28 and J is TRBJ2-5; weak D call: TRBD2 (6 bases). V gave up 8 bases and J gave up 1 base, with 11 bases separating them. Germline assignment: CDR1 MDHEN and CDR2 SYDVKM. CDR3 size: 13 residues. CDR3 sequence reads: CASRMGGQETQYF. The CDR3 nucleotides are TGTGCCAGCCGGATGGGGGGCCAAGAGACCCAGTACTTC. Filled out from reference TRBV28 and TRBJ2-5, the complete variable domain reads DVKVTQSSRYLVKRTGEKVFLECVQDMDHENMFWYRQDPGLGLRLIYFSYDVKMKEKGDIPEGYSVSREKKERFSLILESASTNQTSMYLCASRMGGQETQYFGPGTRLLVL.

This clone was seen just once. This chain connects TRBV18 to TRBJ2-4, with D perhaps matching TRBD1 or TRBD2 (6 bases each). The germline V gene has CDR1 KGHSH and CDR2 LQKENI. The CDR3 loop spans 15 amino acids. The V and J ends lost 4 bases and 5 bases respectively, with 15 bases between them. The CDR3 DNA reads TGTGCCAGCTCACGCCTAAATGGGGGGCAAAACATTCAGTACTTC. Encoded protein: CASSRLNGGQNIQYF.

The chain recombines TRBV6-1 with TRBJ2-7, with D perhaps TRBD1 or TRBD2 (5 bases each). The V gene lost 2 bases and the J gene lost 5 bases, with 10 bases spanning the gap. Germline V lookup: CDR1 MNHNS, CDR2 SASEGT. The CDR3 consists of 13 residues. The DNA of the CDR3 is TGTGCCAGCAGTGAAAGTTGGGGGAACGAGCAGTACTTC. This gives the protein CASSESWGNEQYF.

The V and J genes are TRBV28 and TRBJ2-1; 11 positions match TRBD1. The junction had 6 bases not matched to a gene; V was cut back by 4 bases and J by 4 bases. CDR1 is MDHEN and CDR2 is SYDVKM in the germline V gene. This CDR3 is 16 amino acids long. The CDR3 loop is CASSSKDRGRYNEQFF. In DNA form, the CDR3 reads TGTGCCAGCAGTTCGAAGGACAGGGGGCGGTACAATGAGCAGTTCTTC.

This chain connects TRBV4-1 to TRBJ2-3; possibly TRBD1 for D (7 bases). Trimming pared 0 bases from V and 7 bases from J, leaving 26 bases between. Per germline, CDR1 MGHRA and CDR2 YSYEKL. The CDR3 contains 19 residues. CDR3 residues: CASSQDRLSRGVGGNTQYF. DNA for the CDR3: TGCGCCAGCAGCCAAGATCGGCTTAGCAGGGGGGTGGGTGGCAATACGCAGTATTTT.

V usage is TRBV5-4 and J usage is TRBJ1-1; D perhaps matches TRBD1 (6 bases). V shed 3 bases and J shed 2 bases, with 14 bases lying between them. Germline assignment: CDR1 SGHNT and CDR2 YYREEE (reference sequence). The length of the CDR3 is 15 residues. CDR3 DNA sequence: TGTGCCAGCAGCTCCTCGACAGGAATAAACACTGAAGCTTTCTTT. Protein product: CASSSSTGINTEAFF.

The chain recombines TRBV7-3 with TRBJ1-6, with D possibly matching TRBD1 (6 bases). Trimming cost V 2 bases and J 10 bases, with 12 bases left between them. Looked up from germline, CDR1 is SGHTA and CDR2 is FQGTGA. The CDR3 loop spans 14 amino acids. The CDR3 protein is CASSLGGRESPLHF. As DNA, the CDR3 is TGTGCCAGCAGCTTAGGGGGGCGCGAATCACCCCTCCACTTT.

The rearrangement joins TRBV29-1 to TRBJ1-3; 7 positions match TRBD1. Germline V gene data show CDR1 as SQVTM and CDR2 as ANQGSEA. V lost 7 bases to trimming and J lost 4 bases; unmatched junction nucleotides: 10. This CDR3 spans 14 amino acids. In nucleotides, the CDR3 is TGCAGCGCTCGCGGCGACAGGGACGGAAACACCATATATTTT. It yields the protein CSARGDRDGNTIYF. Full variable domain (missing parts from reference TRBV29-1 and TRBJ1-3): SAVISQKPSRDICQRGTSLTIQCQVDSQVTMMFWYRQQPGQSLTLIATANQGSEATYESGFVIDKFPISRPNLTFSTLTVSNMSPEDSSIYLCSARGDRDGNTIYFGEGSWLTVV.

The chain has TRBV18 and TRBJ2-3; 9 bases fit TRBD1. CDR1 is KGHSH and CDR2 is LQKENI in the germline V gene. The CDR3 totals 15 residues. Trimming removed 2 bases from V and 5 bases from J; junction bases left unmatched: 5. The CDR3 sequence is CASSPTGGKEDTQYF. CDR3 bases: TGTGCCAGCTCACCAACAGGGGGCAAGGAAGATACGCAGTATTTT.

This chain connects TRBV6-5 to TRBJ2-1; 11 bases line up with TRBD1. The CDR3 extends over 15 amino acids. CDR1 is MNHEY, CDR2 SVGAGI, per germline. V lost 6 bases to trimming and J lost 5 bases; unmatched junction nucleotides: 6. As DNA, the CDR3 is TGTGCCAGCAGCCCCCGGGACAGGGGGGACAATGAGCAGTTCTTC. Translating gives CASSPRDRGDNEQFF.

V is TRBV10-3 and J is TRBJ2-5; a weak D match, TRBD2 (5 bases). V lost 7 bases and J lost 3, with 12 bases in between. CDR1 is ENHRY and CDR2 is SYGVKD in the germline V gene. The length of the CDR3 is 13 residues. The CDR3 here is CAITKGVEETQYF. CDR3 coding DNA: TGTGCCATCACGAAGGGAGTAGAAGAGACCCAGTACTTC.

The chain recombines TRBV7-2 with TRBJ2-3; D assignment may be TRBD1 or TRBD2 (5 bases each). Between the trimmed V and J ends, which lost 5 bases and 2 bases, there was a span of 11 bases. Germline V gene data show CDR1 as SGHTA and CDR2 as FQGNSA. The CDR3 contains 14 residues. The CDR3 is CASSTGLHTDTQYF. The CDR3 DNA reads as TGTGCCAGCAGCACAGGACTTCACACAGATACGCAGTATTTT.

The chain combines TRBV6-5 with TRBJ2-1; D unresolved. The CDR3 is 11 residues long. V was pared by 4 bases and J by 7 bases, with 5 bases between. Per germline, CDR1 MNHEY and CDR2 SVGAGI. The CDR3: CASSFRNEQFF. The CDR3 region has the DNA TGTGCCAGCAGTTTCCGGAATGAGCAGTTCTTC.

This rearrangement joins TRBV27 to TRBJ1-2, with D maybe TRBD1 (5 bases). From germline, CDR1 is MNHEY and CDR2 SMNVEV (reference sequence). V dropped 3 bases and J dropped 4 bases, with 12 bases sitting between them. CDR3 length: 14 amino acids. The CDR3 nucleotides read TGTGCCAGCAGTTTGGGGCAGATTGGCTATGGCTACACCTTC. Residues: CASSLGQIGYGYTF.

The rearrangement uses TRBV11-1 and TRBJ2-3, with D uncertain. This CDR3 is 15 amino acids long. V was trimmed by 3 bases and J by 2 bases, leaving 12 bases between them. Germline V lookup: CDR1 SGHAT, CDR2 FQDESV (reference sequence). CDR3 nucleotides: TGTGCCAGCAGCTTTATTGGGTCTCTCACAGATACGCAGTATTTT. It yields the protein CASSFIGSLTDTQYF.

V usage is TRBV28 and J usage is TRBJ2-5; D gene ambiguous. The germline CDR1 and CDR2 sequences are MDHEN and SYDVKM. CDR3 length: 16 amino acids. Trimming removed 5 bases at V and 5 bases at J, with 21 bases between. CDR3 bases: TGTGCCAGCAGTAACGCCTTTACGGGCCTGCCGGAGACCCAGTACTTC. This translates into CASSNAFTGLPETQYF.

The chain has TRBV15 and TRBJ1-2; D not resolved. V was cut by 3 bases and J by 4 bases, with 24 bases left in between. The germline CDR1 and CDR2 sequences are LNHNV and YYDKDF (reference sequence). This CDR3 contains 18 residues. The CDR3 DNA is TGTGCCACCAGCAGGGACCGCGGACGGGTCGGGCCCGGCTATGGCTACACCTTC. Translated: CATSRDRGRVGPGYGYTF.